The 18 T cell receptor beta chains below come from one sample, sequenced in a study of OX40 agonist ivuxolimab in advanced cancers. Libraries were constructed by the immunoSEQ multiplex PCR assay. Not all clones reach the TCRdb copy of this immuneACCESS table, which keeps in-frame sequences only. Checked studies attribute under half of the gap to unresolved V genes and leave the rest unexplained. For this sample the table gives roughly 65,000 clones, of which 90% were detected only once. 10% of the sample goes to the ten largest clones. Sequencing used CD4+ or CD8+ T cells sorted from blood, obtained in a trial of the OX40 agonist ivuxolimab. Receptors were obtained from an adult with an advanced solid tumor such as melanoma, head and neck, liver or kidney cancer.

V is TRBV18 and J is TRBJ2-3; TRBD2 agrees at 9 bases. V shed 5 bases and J 3 bases; nucleotides not matched to a gene: 9. There are 16 residues in the CDR3. Germline assignment: CDR1 KGHSH and CDR2 LQKENI. CDR3 amino acids: CASSTSLAGNTDTQYF. CDR3 coding DNA: TGTGCCAGCTCAACTTCGCTAGCGGGGAATACAGATACGCAGTATTTT. Drawing the rest from reference TRBV18 and TRBJ2-3, the complete variable domain is NAGVMQNPRHLVRRRGQEARLRCSPMKGHSHVYWYRQLPEEGLKFMVYLQKENIIDESGMPKERFSAEFPKEGPSILRIQQVVRGDSAAYFCASSTSLAGNTDTQYFGPGTRLTVL.

The genes are TRBV7-3 and TRBJ2-1, with 7 bases lining up with TRBD2. Germline CDR1 SGHTA, CDR2 FQGTGA. The CDR3 has 16 residues. Germline trimming cut 0 bases from V and 0 bases from J; bases unmatched to any gene: 2. The CDR3 sequence is CASSLTAGASYNEQFF. In DNA, the CDR3 is TGTGCCAGCAGCTTAACGGCGGGAGCCTCCTACAATGAGCAGTTCTTC. Looking up the rest from reference TRBV7-3 and TRBJ2-1 gives the full variable domain: GAGVSQTPSNKVTEKGKYVELRCDPISGHTALYWYRQSLGQGPEFLIYFQGTGAADDSGLPNDRFFAVRPEGSVSTLKIQRTERGDSAVYLCASSLTAGASYNEQFFGPGTRLTVL.

The chain recombines TRBV18 with TRBJ1-5, with D tentatively TRBD1 (5 bases). The V gene's germline CDR1 is KGHSH and CDR2 LQKENI. The CDR3 spans 14 residues. V was trimmed by 4 bases and J by 0 bases, leaving 7 bases between them. In nucleotides, the CDR3 is TGTGCCAGCTCACGGGGGAATAGCAATCAGCCCCAGCATTTT. Amino acid sequence: CASSRGNSNQPQHF.

As concerns this clone: Germline is not matched at one junction end, which may reflect a read error. The rearrangement joins TRBV7-3 to TRBJ2-7; TRBD2 aligns across 10 bases. The germline CDR1 and CDR2 sequences are SGHTA and FQGTGA. The CDR3 contains 14 residues. This CDR3 reads CASSLTSGTHEQYF. The CDR3 DNA reads as TGTGCCAGCAGCCTAACTAGCGGGACCCACGAGCAGTACTTC.

This chain uses TRBV2 with TRBJ2-7; 11 bases map to TRBD1. V dropped 6 bases and J dropped 5; count of bases not matched to a gene: 6. In germline, CDR1 is SNHLY, CDR2 FYNNEI. This CDR3 contains 14 residues. CDR3 bases: TGTGCCAGCAGCGGGGACAGGGGGTCCGACGAGCAGTACTTC. It is translated as CASSGDRGSDEQYF.

The gene calls are TRBV4-1 and TRBJ2-1; 9 nucleotides line up with TRBD2. Germline V lookup: CDR1 MGHRA, CDR2 YSYEKL. V shed 1 base, J shed 6 bases, and the junction held 10 bases outside the gene matches. The CDR3 has 17 amino acids. CDR3 nucleotides: TGCGCCAGCAGCCAAGTTGAGAGCGGGAGGCGGGTCAATGAGCAGTTCTTC. Translation gives CASSQVESGRRVNEQFF.

This clone was counted once. The chain combines TRBV19 with TRBJ1-5; TRBD1 matches 9 bases. The V gene end was trimmed by 6 bases and the J gene end by 7 bases; junction bases not matched to a gene: 4. The CDR3 has 13 residues. Germline assignment: CDR1 LNHDA and CDR2 SQIVND (reference sequence). In DNA form, the CDR3 reads TGTGCCAGTAGCAGGGACAGGGACCAGCCCCAGCATTTT. Protein sequence: CASSRDRDQPQHF.

V gene TRBV7-6 combines with J gene TRBJ2-1; 12 bases map to TRBD2. This CDR3 has 16 residues. With 1 base clipped from V and 16 bases from J, the junction kept 14 bases outside the gene matches. Germline V CDR1 and CDR2: SGHVS, FNYEAQ. The CDR3: CASSLGAGLAGPFLFF. The CDR3, as DNA: TGTGCCAGCAGCTTAGGCGCGGGACTAGCGGGCCCATTTTTATTCTTC.

The chain has TRBV7-2 and TRBJ2-1; D may be TRBD2 (6 bases). The CDR3 contains 13 residues. Germline CDR1 is SGHTA and CDR2 is FQGNSA. V gave up 2 bases and J gave up 6 bases, with 8 bases separating them. The CDR3 loop reads CASSLSRGNEQFF. In DNA, the CDR3 is TGTGCCAGCAGCTTATCGCGGGGCAATGAGCAGTTCTTC.

The chain is built from TRBV6-6 and TRBJ1-2; perhaps TRBD1 as D (5 bases). This CDR3 contains 16 residues. Per germline, CDR1 MNHNY and CDR2 SVGAGI (reference sequence). V lost 0 bases and J lost 2, with 13 bases in between. CDR3 loop: CASSYSEPAGNYGYTF. The CDR3 DNA reads TGTGCCAGCAGTTACTCAGAACCCGCAGGGAACTATGGCTACACCTTC.

This chain uses TRBV28 with TRBJ2-7; unclear D gene. The germline V gene encodes CDR1 MDHEN and CDR2 SYDVKM. Trimming removed 3 bases at V and 4 bases at J, with 7 bases between. This CDR3 region has 12 residues. As DNA, the CDR3 is TGTGCCAGCAGTTTTCTGCAGTACGAGCAGTACTTC. This codes for CASSFLQYEQYF.

The rearrangement uses TRBV28 and TRBJ1-2; D is uncertain. In germline, CDR1 is MDHEN, CDR2 SYDVKM. With 8 bases removed from V and 5 bases from J, the gap between germline ends came to 15 bases. This CDR3 has 13 residues. The CDR3 loop is CASQFGPEYGYTF. The CDR3 nucleotides read TGTGCCAGCCAATTTGGACCCGAGTATGGCTACACCTTC.

V and J are TRBV7-2 and TRBJ2-1; 8 bases map to TRBD1. The germline gives CDR1 SGHTA, CDR2 FQGNSA. The CDR3 consists of 17 residues. V gave up 1 base and J gave up 4 bases; unmatched junction bases: 9. The CDR3 here is CASSLVGGRDRYNEQFF. The CDR3 region has the DNA TGTGCCAGCAGCTTAGTAGGGGGCCGGGACAGGTACAATGAGCAGTTCTTC.

The gene calls are TRBV6-5 and TRBJ2-7, with 7 bases identical to TRBD1. This CDR3 has 13 amino acids. V dropped 5 bases and J dropped 1; count of bases not matched to a gene: 2. Germline V gene sequence: CDR1 MNHEY, CDR2 SVGAGI. The DNA of the CDR3 is TGTGCCAGCAGTACGGACAGGTCCTACGAGCAGTACTTC. This sequence encodes CASSTDRSYEQYF.

The rearrangement joins TRBV27 to TRBJ2-3, with D tentatively TRBD2 (5 bases). The CDR3 sequence is 16 residues long. Looked up from germline, CDR1 is MNHEY and CDR2 is SMNVEV (reference sequence). V gave up 0 bases and J gave up 6 bases, with 16 bases separating them. The CDR3 DNA reads as TGTGCCAGCAGTTTATCGGTGAGGGCCCCCTGGGATACGCAGTATTTT. Protein: CASSLSVRAPWDTQYF.

This chain links TRBV18 with TRBJ1-3; D call uncertain. Germline V gene lookup returns CDR1 KGHSH and CDR2 LQKENI. V was clipped by 4 bases and J by 0 bases, with 13 bases between them. The CDR3 contains 16 residues. Here the CDR3 DNA reads TGTGCCAGCTCACTGAACGAACCCGCCTCTGGAAACACCATATATTTT. This sequence encodes CASSLNEPASGNTIYF.

The chain is built from TRBV19 and TRBJ2-3, with 8 bases fitting TRBD2. Germline CDR1 is LNHDA and CDR2 is SQIVND (reference sequence). With 5 bases clipped from V and 4 bases from J, the junction kept 8 bases outside the gene matches. The CDR3 covers 15 residues. CDR3 sequence: CASSPEGLGADTQYF. CDR3 DNA: TGTGCCAGTAGTCCCGAGGGACTAGGGGCAGATACGCAGTATTTT.

CDR3 sequence (DNA): TGTGCCAGCAGCTCGGGACTAACTTATGGCTACACCTTC. Translation gives CASSSGLTYGYTF. The chain recombines TRBV7-6 with TRBJ1-2, with D possibly being TRBD1 (5 bases). Germline CDR1 and CDR2: SGHVS and FNYEAQ. The CDR3 has 13 amino acids. V dropped 4 bases and J dropped 5 bases, with 11 bases sitting between them.